This T cell receptor beta chain was observed in a study of glioma-infiltrating T cells. Study at large: Dexamethasone exposure before glioma surgery was limited to six or fewer days. Study-wide results and caveats: Patients with low tissue-blood divergence carried a signature set of shared blood CDR3 motifs. Above-expected tissue-blood divergence occurred in all gliomas, most in low-grade ones.

Remarks on this clonotype: Its target is unknown. This may stem from a read error, because a much larger clone lies one nucleotide away.

This CDR3 contains 17 residues. Germline V lookup: CDR1 SGHTA, CDR2 FQGNSA. V gave up 2 bases and J gave up 2 bases; unmatched junction bases: 10. TCR alpha and beta CDR3 regions were amplified from RNA using iRepertoire nested multiplex PCR. Each CDR3 protein gets one entry after TCRdb re-called the multiplex PCR reads with MiXCR. The sample includes 300,000 to 450,000 distinct CDR3 sequences, roughly 41% of them seen just once. This chain connects TRBV7-2 to TRBJ2-3, with TRBD2 matching over 7 bases. The sample taken for sequencing was glioma tissue, nonneoplastic brain tissue, or PBMCs (not recorded which). This sequence originates from a human donor with low-grade glioma or glioblastoma, undergoing nonglioma brain surgery, or in good health (not recorded which). The CDR3 DNA sequence: TGTGCCAGCAGCTTAAGTGCTAGCGGAACGGTCACAGATACGCAGTATTTT. It yields the protein CASSLSASGTVTDTQYF.